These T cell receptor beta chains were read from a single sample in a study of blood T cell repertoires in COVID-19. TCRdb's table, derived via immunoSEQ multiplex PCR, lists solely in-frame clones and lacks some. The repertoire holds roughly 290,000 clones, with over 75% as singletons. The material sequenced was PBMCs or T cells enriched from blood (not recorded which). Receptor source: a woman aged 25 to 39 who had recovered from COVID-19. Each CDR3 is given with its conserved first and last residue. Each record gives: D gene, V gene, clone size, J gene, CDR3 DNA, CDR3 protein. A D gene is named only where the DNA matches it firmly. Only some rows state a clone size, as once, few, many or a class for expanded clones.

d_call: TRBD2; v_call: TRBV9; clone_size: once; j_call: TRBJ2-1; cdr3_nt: TGTGCCAGCAGCGTCGGAGGGAGGGCCGTCGATGAGCAGTTCTTC; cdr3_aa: CASSVGGRAVDEQFF
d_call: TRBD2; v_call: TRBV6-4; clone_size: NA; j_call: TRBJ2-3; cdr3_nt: TGTGCCAGCAGTCGGGGGGGCGGAGATACGCAGTATTTT; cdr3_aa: CASSRGGGDTQYF
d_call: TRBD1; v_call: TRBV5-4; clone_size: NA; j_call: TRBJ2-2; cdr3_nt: TGTGCCAGCAGCGTCGACAGGGGGCAAACCGGGGAGCTGTTTTTT; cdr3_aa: CASSVDRGQTGELFF
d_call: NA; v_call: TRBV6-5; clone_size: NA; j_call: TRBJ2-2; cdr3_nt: TGTGCCAGCAGTTACTCGAGGGTACTCGGGGAGCTGTTTTTT; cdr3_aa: CASSYSRVLGELFF
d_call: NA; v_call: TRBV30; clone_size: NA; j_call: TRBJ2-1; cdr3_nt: TGTGCCTGGACCGTATGGGGGCGTTACAATGAGCAGTTCTTC; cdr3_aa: CAWTVWGRYNEQFF
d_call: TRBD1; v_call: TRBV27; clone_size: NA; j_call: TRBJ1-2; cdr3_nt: TGTGCCAGCAACGACAGGGGAGGTAACTATGGCTACACCTTC; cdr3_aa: CASNDRGGNYGYTF
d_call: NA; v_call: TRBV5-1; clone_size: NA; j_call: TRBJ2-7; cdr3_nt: TGCGCCAGCAGCCACGGACAAGTCTACGAGCAGTACTTC; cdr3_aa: CASSHGQVYEQYF
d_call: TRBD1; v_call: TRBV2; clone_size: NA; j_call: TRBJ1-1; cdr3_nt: TGTGCCAGCAGCCGGGACAGTACCTTGGGCACTGAAGCTTTCTTT; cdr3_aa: CASSRDSTLGTEAFF
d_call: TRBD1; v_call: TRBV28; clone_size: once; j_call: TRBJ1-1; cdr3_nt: TGTGCCAGCAGGGGACAGGGGGAGGCTGAAGCTTTCTTT; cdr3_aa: CASRGQGEAEAFF
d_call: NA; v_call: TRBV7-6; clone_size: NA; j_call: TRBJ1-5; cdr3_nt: TGTGCCAGCAGCTTGGGCCAATATAGCAATCAGCCCCAGCATTTT; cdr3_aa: CASSLGQYSNQPQHF
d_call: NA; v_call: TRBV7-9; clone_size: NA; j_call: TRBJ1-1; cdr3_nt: TGTGCCAGCAGCCCTACCGACAGGTTGGCTGAAGCTTTCTTT; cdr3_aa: CASSPTDRLAEAFF
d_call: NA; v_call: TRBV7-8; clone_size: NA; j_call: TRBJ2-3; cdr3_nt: TGTGCCAGCAGCTTAGAGCTAGCGTCAGATACGCAGTATTTT; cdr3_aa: CASSLELASDTQYF
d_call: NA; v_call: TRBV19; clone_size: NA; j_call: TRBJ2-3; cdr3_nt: TGTGCCAGTAGTATCAGGGGGGCCGTGGTTGGAGATACGCAGTATTTT; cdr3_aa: CASSIRGAVVGDTQYF
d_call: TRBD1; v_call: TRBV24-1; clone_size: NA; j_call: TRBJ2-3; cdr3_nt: TGTGCCACCGGGGACAGAATCACAGATACGCAGTATTTT; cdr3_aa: CATGDRITDTQYF
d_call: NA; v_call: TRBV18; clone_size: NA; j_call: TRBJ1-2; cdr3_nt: TGTGCCAGCTCACCAAACCAGGACAGAAATGGCTACACCTTC; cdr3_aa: CASSPNQDRNGYTF
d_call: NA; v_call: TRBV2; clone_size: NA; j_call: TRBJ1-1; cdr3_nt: TGTGCCAGCAGTGAAGCGGACAGAGGACTTGCCTTCTTT; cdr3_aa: CASSEADRGLAFF
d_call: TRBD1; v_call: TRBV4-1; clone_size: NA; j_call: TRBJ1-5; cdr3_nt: TGCGCCAGCAGCCCAGTACAGAGGACAGGGAATCAGCCCCAGCATTTT; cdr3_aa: CASSPVQRTGNQPQHF
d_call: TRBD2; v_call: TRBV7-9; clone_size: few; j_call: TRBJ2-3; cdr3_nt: TGTGCCAGCAGCTCCCGGGAGGGGCCCACAGATACGCAGTATTTT; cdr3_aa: CASSSREGPTDTQYF
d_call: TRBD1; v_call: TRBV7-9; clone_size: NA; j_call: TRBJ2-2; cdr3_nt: TGTGCCAGCAGCTTAGAAACCCGTCCGGGACAGGGGTTCGGGGAGCTGTTTTTT; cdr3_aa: CASSLETRPGQGFGELFF
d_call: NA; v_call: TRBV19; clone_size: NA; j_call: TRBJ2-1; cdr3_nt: TGTGCCAGTAGTATAACATACTCCTACAATGAGCAGTTCTTC; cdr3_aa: CASSITYSYNEQFF
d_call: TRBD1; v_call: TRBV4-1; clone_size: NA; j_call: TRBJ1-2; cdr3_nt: TGCGCCAGCAGCCTATCAACAGGGGTCTATGGCTACACCTTC; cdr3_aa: CASSLSTGVYGYTF
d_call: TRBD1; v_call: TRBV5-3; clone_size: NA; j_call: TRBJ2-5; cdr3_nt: TGTGCCAGAAGCTTGGATTACCAGGGGGCACAAGAGACCCAGTACTTC; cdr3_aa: CARSLDYQGAQETQYF
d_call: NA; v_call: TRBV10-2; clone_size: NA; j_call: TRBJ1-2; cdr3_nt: TGCGCCAGCAGTGCCACGCAGGGAAATGGCTACACCTTC; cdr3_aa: CASSATQGNGYTF
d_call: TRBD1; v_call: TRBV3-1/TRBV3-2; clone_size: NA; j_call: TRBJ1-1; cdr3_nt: TGTGCCAGCAGACCTACTACAGGGGTCGGAGATGGCACTGAAGCTTTCTTT; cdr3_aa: CASRPTTGVGDGTEAFF
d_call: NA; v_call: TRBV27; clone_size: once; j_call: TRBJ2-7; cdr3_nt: TGTGCCAGCAGTCCGCCCGACAGGCTACCCTACGAGCAGTACTTC; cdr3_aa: CASSPPDRLPYEQYF
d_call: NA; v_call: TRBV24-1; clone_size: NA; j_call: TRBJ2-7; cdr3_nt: TGTGCCACCAGTGACAGATCCTACGAGCAGTACTTC; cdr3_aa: CATSDRSYEQYF
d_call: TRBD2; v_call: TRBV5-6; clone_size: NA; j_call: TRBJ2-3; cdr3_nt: TGTGCCAGCAGCCTGGGAGATCTAGCGGGACTCACAGATACGCAGTATTTT; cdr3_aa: CASSLGDLAGLTDTQYF
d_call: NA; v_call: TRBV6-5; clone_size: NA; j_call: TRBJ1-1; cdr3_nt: TGTGCCAGCAATCCTCATAGAGGGATCACTGAAGCTTTCTTT; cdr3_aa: CASNPHRGITEAFF
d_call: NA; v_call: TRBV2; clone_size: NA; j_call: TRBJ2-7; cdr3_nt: TGTGCCAGCAGTGAAAGATCACGGGTGCCCTACGAGCAGTACTTC; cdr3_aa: CASSERSRVPYEQYF
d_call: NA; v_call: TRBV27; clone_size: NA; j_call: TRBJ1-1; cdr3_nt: TGTGCCAGCAGTTTCCGCCCGGGGGGGGGCACTGAAGCTTTCTTT; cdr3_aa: CASSFRPGGGTEAFF
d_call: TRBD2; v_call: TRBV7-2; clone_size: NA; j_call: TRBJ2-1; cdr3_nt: TGTGCCAGCAGGTGGACTAGCGGAGAAGCCTACAATGAGCAGTTCTTC; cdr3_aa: CASRWTSGEAYNEQFF
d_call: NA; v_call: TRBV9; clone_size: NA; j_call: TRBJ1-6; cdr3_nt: TGTGCCAGCAGCCAGACCGGGAGCTATAATTCACCCCTCCACTTT; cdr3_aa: CASSQTGSYNSPLHF
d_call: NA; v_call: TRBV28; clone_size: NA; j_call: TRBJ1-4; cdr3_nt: TGTGCCAGCAGTTTATCTCAAGGGGCTAATGAAAAACTGTTTTTT; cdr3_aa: CASSLSQGANEKLFF
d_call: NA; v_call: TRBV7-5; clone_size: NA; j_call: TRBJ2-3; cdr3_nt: TGTGCCAGAAGCTTCGTTAATAGTCTGGCGGGAGAGGCAGATACGCAGTATTTT; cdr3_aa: CARSFVNSLAGEADTQYF
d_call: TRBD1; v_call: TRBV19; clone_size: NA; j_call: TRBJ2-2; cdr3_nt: TGTGCCAGTACCCCTGTGGCAGGGGGCCCCGGGGAGCTGTTTTTT; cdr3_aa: CASTPVAGGPGELFF
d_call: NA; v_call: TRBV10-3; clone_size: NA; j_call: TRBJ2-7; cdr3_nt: TGTGCCACATACCGAACCGCGGAATACGAGCAGTACTTC; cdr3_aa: CATYRTAEYEQYF
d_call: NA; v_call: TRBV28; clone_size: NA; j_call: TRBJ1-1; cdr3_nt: TGTGCCAGCAGTTTACCGCAGGACAGTTCCACTGAAGCTTTCTTT; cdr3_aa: CASSLPQDSSTEAFF
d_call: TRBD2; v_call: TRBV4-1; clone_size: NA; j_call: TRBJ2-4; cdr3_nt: TGCGCCAGCAGCCAAGCCGGGACTAGACTTGGGAACATTCAGTACTTC; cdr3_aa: CASSQAGTRLGNIQYF
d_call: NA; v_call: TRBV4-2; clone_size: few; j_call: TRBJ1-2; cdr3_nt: TGTGCCAGCAGCCAAGATGGTCGTGCGGGACCGGGCTACACCTTC; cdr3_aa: CASSQDGRAGPGYTF
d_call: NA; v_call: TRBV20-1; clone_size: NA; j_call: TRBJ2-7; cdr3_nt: TGCAGTGCTCCACACTACGAGCAGTACTTC; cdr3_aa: CSAPHYEQYF
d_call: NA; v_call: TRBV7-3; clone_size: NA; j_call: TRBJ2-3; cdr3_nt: TGTGCCAGCAGCCTCGACAGTTCTAGCACAGATACGCAGTATTTT; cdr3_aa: CASSLDSSSTDTQYF